Following are 16 T cell receptor beta chains from one sample sequenced in a study of blood T cell repertoires in COVID-19. This table comes from immunoSEQ multiplex PCR, and its TCRdb copy is limited to in-frame clones, with some not included. The sample lists about 300,000 clones; around 84% were seen once. Specimen: PBMCs or T cells enriched from blood (not recorded which). These receptors were taken from a man aged 25 to 45 who had recovered from COVID-19.

The V and J genes are TRBV27 and TRBJ2-7; TRBD2 agrees at 7 bases. The V and J ends lost 2 bases and 3 bases, in that order; junction bases with no gene match: 7. This CDR3 region has 15 residues. Per germline, CDR1 MNHEY and CDR2 SMNVEV (reference sequence). As DNA, the CDR3 is TGTGCCAGCAGTTTAGAAGCGGGACGGTTCTACGAGCAGTACTTC. This gives the protein CASSLEAGRFYEQYF.

This clone was counted once. The chain links TRBV4-1 to TRBJ1-6, with D hard to call. This CDR3 has 15 residues. Germline values: CDR1 MGHRA, CDR2 YSYEKL. V was shortened by 3 bases and J by 7 bases, with 13 bases between the two germline ends. The CDR3 here is CASSHPTRGNSPLHF. CDR3 bases: TGCGCCAGCAGCCATCCCACCCGGGGAAATTCACCCCTCCACTTT.

The gene calls are TRBV20-1 and TRBJ2-1; the match to TRBD2 covers 12 bases. The CDR3 runs 18 residues. Germline-derived CDR1 and CDR2 are DFQATT and SNEGSKA (reference sequence). V was clipped by 3 bases and J by 1 base; unmatched bases: 10. The CDR3 sequence: CSASIGGLAGRSYNEQFF. DNA for the CDR3: TGCAGTGCTAGTATCGGGGGACTAGCGGGCCGATCCTACAATGAGCAGTTCTTC.

This sequence joins TRBV5-1 and TRBJ2-3, with D maybe TRBD2 (5 bases). This CDR3 has 14 amino acids. Looked up from germline, CDR1 is SGHRS and CDR2 is YFSETQ. V lost 0 bases and J lost 5, with 10 bases in between. For the CDR3, the DNA is TGCGCCAGCAGCTTGGCTAGCAGAGGAGATACGCAGTATTTT. Protein: CASSLASRGDTQYF.

The chain joins TRBV5-1 to TRBJ2-1; 10 bases fit TRBD2. Germline V gene data show CDR1 as SGHRS and CDR2 as YFSETQ. This CDR3 has 13 amino acids. V gave up 5 bases and J gave up 8 bases; unmatched junction bases: 4. In DNA form, the CDR3 reads TGCGCCAGCAGGCTAGCGGGAGTGGATGAGCAGTTCTTC. The encoded protein is CASRLAGVDEQFF.

The chain links TRBV6-1 to TRBJ2-3, with D possibly TRBD1 on 6 matching bases. Germline V gene sequence: CDR1 MNHNS, CDR2 SASEGT. The CDR3 consists of 13 residues. Trimming removed 2 bases at V and 6 bases at J, with 9 bases between. The CDR3 DNA is TGTGCCAGCAGTGAATTAACAGGGGATACGCAGTATTTT. This translates into CASSELTGDTQYF.

The chain links TRBV24-1 to TRBJ2-1, with 8 bases matching TRBD1. The CDR3 length is 15 residues. CDR1 is KGHDR, CDR2 SFDVKD, per germline. With 0 bases clipped from V and 9 bases from J, the junction kept 6 bases outside the gene matches. The CDR3 sequence: CATSDLRQGAGEQFF. As DNA, the CDR3 is TGTGCCACCAGTGATTTGCGGCAGGGGGCTGGTGAGCAGTTCTTC.

The chain couples TRBV6-1 to TRBJ1-6; TRBD1 aligns across 8 bases. V was pared by 4 bases and J by 9 bases, with 11 bases of the junction left unmatched. The CDR3 runs to 16 residues. Germline V gene sequence: CDR1 MNHNS, CDR2 SASEGT. CDR3 protein: CASSGGMGQVISPLHF. DNA of the CDR3: TGTGCCAGCAGTGGGGGTATGGGACAGGTCATTTCACCCCTCCACTTT.

In DNA, the CDR3 is TGTGCCAGCAGCTTAGGCTTTTCCCTGAGGGACACTGAAGCTTTCTTT. It codes for CASSLGFSLRDTEAFF. The chain joins TRBV7-9 to TRBJ1-1; no reliable D call. CDR1 is SEHNR, CDR2 FQNEAQ, per germline (reference sequence). This CDR3 contains 16 residues. Trimming removed 1 base from V and 3 bases from J, with 15 bases in between.

This clone was detected once. The V and J genes are TRBV2 and TRBJ2-2; D perhaps matches TRBD1 (6 bases). The CDR3 consists of 13 residues. Per the germline V gene, CDR1 is SNHLY and CDR2 is FYNNEI. Trimming pared 8 bases from V and 5 bases from J, leaving 12 bases between. CDR3 bases: TGTGCCAGCGGCTTACAGGGAACCGGGGAGCTGTTTTTT. Translation gives CASGLQGTGELFF.

This chain connects TRBV19 to TRBJ2-1; perhaps TRBD1 as D (5 bases). Germline CDR1 is LNHDA and CDR2 is SQIVND (reference sequence). The CDR3 loop spans 16 amino acids. V lost 3 bases to trimming and J lost 0 bases, with 12 bases between them. The CDR3 loop is CASSIIGQGSYNEQFF. DNA of the CDR3: TGTGCCAGTAGTATTATAGGTCAGGGCTCCTACAATGAGCAGTTCTTC.

The chain is built from TRBV27 and TRBJ1-2, with a weak D call TRBD1 (5 bases). The CDR3 spans 16 residues. The V end was cut by 6 bases, the J end by 1 base, with 18 bases between. CDR1 MNHEY and CDR2 SMNVEV come from the germline V gene (reference sequence). CDR3 DNA sequence: TGTGCCAGCAGCGCGGGACGGGGGACTAATAACTATGGCTACACCTTC. This codes for CASSAGRGTNNYGYTF.

V gene TRBV4-1 combines with J gene TRBJ2-1, with a tentative D call TRBD1 (5 bases). CDR1 and CDR2 from the germline V gene are MGHRA and YSYEKL. The CDR3 length is 15 residues. Trimming pared 1 base from V and 2 bases from J, leaving 9 bases between. The CDR3: CASSQVRVAYNEQFF. CDR3 nucleotides: TGCGCCAGCAGCCAAGTCAGGGTGGCCTACAATGAGCAGTTCTTC.

This chain uses TRBV3-1 (or the pseudogene TRBV3-2) with TRBJ2-7, with D maybe TRBD2 (6 bases). Trimming removed 5 bases at V and 7 bases at J, with 12 bases between. CDR1 is LGHDT, CDR2 YNNKEL, per germline (reference sequence). The CDR3 covers 12 residues. The CDR3 DNA reads TGTGCCAGCAGCTCAGGGAGGCGGGAGCAGTACTTC. Protein product: CASSSGRREQYF.

The chain recombines TRBV11-2 with TRBJ2-4; 10 bases line up with TRBD1. The CDR3 length is 18 residues. Germline V gene lookup returns CDR1 SGHAT and CDR2 FQNNGV. With V trimmed by 1 base and J by 0 bases, 6 bases remained unmatched. CDR3 bases: TGTGCCAGCAGCTTAGCGGGACAGGGGTCCTTAGCCAAAAACATTCAGTACTTC. Translation: CASSLAGQGSLAKNIQYF.

The chain recombines TRBV3-1 (or the pseudogene TRBV3-2) with TRBJ1-5, with 7 bases identical to TRBD1. Unmatched junction bases numbered 16, after V lost 0 bases and J lost 5 bases. Germline assignment: CDR1 LGHDT and CDR2 YNNKEL (reference sequence). This CDR3 comprises 19 residues. The CDR3 nucleotides are TGTGCCAGCAGCCAAGATAGCCCCGGACAGGCCGGACGCCATCAGCCCCAGCATTTT. Protein sequence: CASSQDSPGQAGRHQPQHF.